The source of this T cell receptor (beta chain) is a study of T cells in Graves' hyperthyroidism and ophthalmopathy (dated by TCRdb to about 2019). Looking at the study overall: Peripheral blood was sampled at the time of initial diagnosis, prior to any treatment. To identify distinguishing TCR V-J signatures, a discovery cohort of around 100 patients was used, comprising some 43 with Graves' ophthalmopathy and 57 with stable Graves' hyperthyroidism. Whether ophthalmopathy could be predicted prospectively was tested in an independent validation cohort made up of some 20 hyperthyroidism patients plus 17 patients who later progressed to ophthalmopathy. For training and testing, the 100 or so patients in the discovery cohort were randomly divided in a 7:3 ratio. In more than 5 Graves' hyperthyroidism patients, the study also compared T-cell repertoires from thyroid tissue with T-cell repertoires from blood. After blood sampling, hyperthyroidism patients were treated with methimazole at a starting dose of 30 mg daily, and ophthalmopathy patients were treated with high-dose intravenous methylprednisolone. According to the paper, TCR Vbeta CDR3 sequencing was carried out on around 140 peripheral blood samples, which came from approximately 41 ophthalmopathy, under 80 hyperthyroidism and some 17 progressor patients. Study-wide findings and limitations: During validation, the model predicted progression to ophthalmopathy a median of around six months ahead of onset, with almost 71% sensitivity and around 73% specificity. No statistical method was used to fix the sample size in advance, and group allocation was not hidden from the investigators. Most expanded thyroid clonotypes (frequency above 0.001) were also detected in blood, a finding suggesting that blood repertoires may reflect thyroid immune responses. In cross-validation, a model built on a 13 V-J signature told ophthalmopathy apart from stable hyperthyroidism with approximately 90% sensitivity and about 81% specificity, and in testing the same model reached 80%/75%.

Ophthalmopathy patients had moderately to severely active disease, with a Clinical Activity Score of 3 or more, a NOSPECS grade of 4 or more, and a disease duration of less than 3 months. Patients with uncontrolled infections, other autoimmune diseases, pregnancy or lactation were excluded. Diagnoses were based on clinical symptoms, serum thyroxine and TRAb, thyroid ultrasound and orbital computed tomography. PBMCs were separated from roughly 9.3 ml of fresh peripheral blood using Ficoll-Paque density gradient centrifugation. Total RNA was extracted with Trizol reagent, and quality was checked on an Agilent 2100 Bioanalyzer. This clonotype was counted ten times or more. The antigen it binds to is not known. Base-call qualities are not available, and no considerably larger clone is one nucleotide away. V is pruned by 2 bases and J by 5 bases, leaving 13 bases of the junction without a gene match. The cysteine opens and the phenylalanine closes a CDR3 of 17 amino acids. This entry keeps only the CDR3 DNA: 51 bases, framed from base 1. CDR1 and CDR2 are read off the germline V gene as SGHTA and FQGNSA.

Amplification of TCR beta CDR3 regions was carried out from RNA transcripts. The first round of RT-PCR for the TCR CDR3 was performed with the HTBI primer set and the Qiagen OneStep RT-PCR kit. A second multiplex PCR round built the libraries, followed by size selection and purification. Paired-end sequencing of the libraries was performed with 100 bp reads on an Illumina HiSeq2000. The original pipeline was this. SOAPnuke was used to process the raw data, throwing out any read that contained adapters or uncalled bases, had a mean Phred below 15, or lacked an exact constant-primer or identifier match. High-quality paired reads were merged using COPE v1.2.5, and each unique nucleotide sequence was defined as a clonotype. MiTCR v1.1 was used to align the clonotypes against IMGT TRBV, TRBD and TRBJ reference segments. Only V-J combinations with frequency above 0.0001, covering 99.2% of repertoires, were analysed. The TCS score was defined as F50 (clonal expansion) divided by E x V (chaos), with BLOSUM62-based TCRdist calculated between CDR3 peptides within each V-J. Welch's t-statistics and random forest reduced 450 to 600 V-J features to roughly 13, which were used in a naive Bayes classifier (R e1071). TCRdb handled the public reads itself, with Q25 trimming in fastp and clone calling in MiXCR, and kept productive beta chains. Identical CDR3 protein sequences are pooled into one entry, listed with their most common genes and DNA. The V and J calls come from TCRdb's annotation, not from the publication. Across this sample there are approximately 400,000 distinct CDR3 sequences, with more than 13% seen only once. The ten top clones hold 25% to 30% of the sample.

Material: blood. The sequence is built from TRBV7-2 and TRBJ1-2, and 8 junctional nucleotides match TRBD1. This TCR was recovered from a man aged 45-65 years with Graves' ophthalmopathy. Read as DNA, the sequence is TGTGCCAGCAGCTTACGGGACAGGTCCCCCCAGGGGTATGGCTACACCTTC. This translates into CASSLRDRSPQGYGYTF. The full variable domain, completed from the reference TRBV7-2 and TRBJ1-2 proteins outside the CDR3, reads GAGVSQSPSNKVTEKGKDVELRCDPISGHTALYWYRQSLGQGLEFLIYFQGNSAPDKSGLPSDRFSAERTGGSVSTLTIQRTQQEDSAVYLCASSLRDRSPQGYGYTFGSGTRLTVV.